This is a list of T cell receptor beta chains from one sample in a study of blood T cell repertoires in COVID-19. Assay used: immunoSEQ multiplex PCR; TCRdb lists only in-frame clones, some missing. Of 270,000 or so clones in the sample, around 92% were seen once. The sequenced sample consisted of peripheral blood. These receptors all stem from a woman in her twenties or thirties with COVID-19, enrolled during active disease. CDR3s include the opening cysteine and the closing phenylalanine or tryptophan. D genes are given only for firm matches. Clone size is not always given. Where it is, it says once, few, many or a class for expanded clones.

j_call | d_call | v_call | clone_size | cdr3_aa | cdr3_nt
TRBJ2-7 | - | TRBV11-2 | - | CASSARGEQYF | TGTGCCAGCAGCGCAAGGGGCGAGCAGTACTTC
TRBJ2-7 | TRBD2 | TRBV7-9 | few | CASSSLRASGGREQYF | TGTGCCAGCAGCTCCCTGAGGGCTAGCGGGGGACGGGAGCAGTACTTC
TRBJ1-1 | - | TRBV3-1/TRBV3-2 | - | CASSRASTEAFF | TGTGCCAGCAGCCGGGCCTCCACTGAAGCTTTCTTT
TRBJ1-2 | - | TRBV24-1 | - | CATSDYDRNYGYTF | TGTGCCACCAGTGATTACGACAGAAACTATGGCTACACCTTC
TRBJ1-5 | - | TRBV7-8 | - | CASSLDPDQPQHF | TGTGCCAGCAGCTTAGACCCGGATCAGCCCCAGCATTTT
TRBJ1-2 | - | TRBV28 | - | CASSLALDFNYGYTF | TGTGCCAGCAGTTTAGCCCTAGATTTTAACTATGGCTACACCTTC
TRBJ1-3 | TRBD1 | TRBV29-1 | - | CSVVLWGQGNSGNTIYF | TGCAGCGTTGTGTTGTGGGGACAGGGTAACTCTGGAAACACCATATATTTT
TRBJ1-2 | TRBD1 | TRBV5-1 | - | CASSSGFQGEIYGYTF | TGCGCCAGCAGCTCCGGCTTTCAGGGGGAGATCTATGGCTACACCTTC
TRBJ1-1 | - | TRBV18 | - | CASSTNRDTEAFF | TGTGCCAGCTCAACAAACAGAGACACTGAAGCTTTCTTT
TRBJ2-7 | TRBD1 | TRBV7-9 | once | CASSFDRVYEQYF | TGTGCCAGCAGCTTCGACAGGGTCTACGAGCAGTACTTC
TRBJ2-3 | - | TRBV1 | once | CTSSPWTSGGRDTDTQYF | TGCACCAGCAGCCCCTGGACTAGCGGGGGGCGCGACACAGATACGCAGTATTTT
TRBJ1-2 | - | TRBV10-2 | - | CASSEVPLRGGYGYTF | TGCGCCAGCAGTGAGGTTCCCCTGAGGGGGGGATATGGCTACACCTTC
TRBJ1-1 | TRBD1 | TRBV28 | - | CASSFTRGPPNTEAFF | TGTGCCAGCAGTTTTACAAGGGGGCCCCCGAACACTGAAGCTTTCTTT
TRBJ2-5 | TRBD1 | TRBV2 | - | CASSVGQGQETQYF | TGTGCCAGCAGTGTAGGACAGGGGCAGGAGACCCAGTACTTC
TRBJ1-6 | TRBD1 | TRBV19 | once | CASSTGQGGNSPLHF | TGTGCCAGTAGTACCGGACAGGGAGGAAATTCACCCCTCCACTTT
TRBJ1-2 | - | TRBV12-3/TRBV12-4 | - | CASSRRVYGYTF | TGTGCCAGCAGTCGACGGGTCTATGGCTACACCTTC
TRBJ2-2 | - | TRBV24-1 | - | CATSSRAPNTGELFF | TGTGCCACCAGCAGCAGGGCCCCGAACACCGGGGAGCTGTTTTTT
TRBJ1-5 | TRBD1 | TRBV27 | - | CASSQGGNQPQHF | TGTGCCAGCAGCCAGGGGGGCAATCAGCCCCAGCATTTT
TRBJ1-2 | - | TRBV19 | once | CASSIYAAQFNYGYTF | TGTGCCAGTAGTATTTATGCGGCCCAATTTAACTATGGCTACACCTTC
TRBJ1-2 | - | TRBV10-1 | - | CASSESGVPSNYGYTF | TGCGCCAGCAGTGAGTCTGGAGTGCCATCTAACTATGGCTACACCTTC
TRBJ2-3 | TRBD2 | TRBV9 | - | CASSVSGGFSTDTQYF | TGTGCCAGCAGCGTTAGCGGGGGGTTCAGCACAGATACGCAGTATTTT
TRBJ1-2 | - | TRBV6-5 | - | CASSLGGGYGYTF | TGTGCCAGCAGTTTGGGGGGAGGGTATGGCTACACCTTC
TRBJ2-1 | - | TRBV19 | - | CASSTPGDEQFF | TGTGCCAGTAGTACTCCAGGGGATGAGCAGTTCTTC
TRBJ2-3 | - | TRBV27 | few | CASSFMSTDTQYF | TGTGCCAGCAGTTTTATGTCCACAGATACGCAGTATTTT
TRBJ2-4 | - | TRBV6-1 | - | CASSEADIQNIQYF | TGTGCCAGCAGTGAAGCCGACATTCAAAACATTCAGTACTTC
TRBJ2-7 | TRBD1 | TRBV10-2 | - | CASRGTGSSYEQYF | TGCGCCAGCAGAGGGACAGGGAGCTCCTACGAGCAGTACTTC
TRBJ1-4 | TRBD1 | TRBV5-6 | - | CASTDSGTGGSEKLFF | TGTGCCAGCACCGACTCGGGGACAGGGGGCTCAGAAAAACTGTTTTTT
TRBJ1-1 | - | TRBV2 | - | CASRESGRGSGAFF | TGTGCCAGCAGGGAATCAGGGAGGGGGAGTGGAGCTTTCTTT
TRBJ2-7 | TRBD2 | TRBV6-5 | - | CASSYSSGGEQYF | TGTGCCAGCAGTTATTCTAGCGGAGGCGAGCAGTACTTC
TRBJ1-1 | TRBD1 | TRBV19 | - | CASSTGQILNTEAFF | TGTGCCAGTAGTACGGGACAGATCCTAAACACTGAAGCTTTCTTT
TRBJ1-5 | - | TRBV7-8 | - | CASSPQEGGPGNQPQHF | TGTGCCAGCAGCCCCCAGGAGGGAGGGCCGGGGAACCAGCCCCAGCATTTT
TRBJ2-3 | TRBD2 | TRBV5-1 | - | CASSSGTSGFYTQYF | TGCGCCAGCAGCTCCGGGACTAGCGGGTTCTATACGCAGTATTTT
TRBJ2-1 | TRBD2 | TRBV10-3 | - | CAISEGTSGSLWDEQFF | TGTGCCATCAGTGAAGGGACTAGCGGGTCTTTATGGGATGAGCAGTTCTTC
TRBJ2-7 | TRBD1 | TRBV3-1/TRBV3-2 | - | CASSQVGTGGSSEQYF | TGTGCCAGCAGCCAAGTGGGGACAGGGGGCTCCTCCGAGCAGTACTTC
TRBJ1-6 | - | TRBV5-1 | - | CASSLLRKGDSPLHF | TGCGCCAGCAGCTTGTTGCGGAAGGGGGATTCACCCCTCCACTTT
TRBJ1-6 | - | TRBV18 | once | CASSPIDTNSPLHF | TGTGCCAGCTCACCGATCGACACTAATTCACCCCTCCACTTT
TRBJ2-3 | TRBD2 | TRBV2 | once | CASKQSGRSGDTQYF | TGTGCCAGCAAACAAAGCGGGAGGTCCGGAGATACGCAGTATTTT
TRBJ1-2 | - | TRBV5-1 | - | CASSLYRAEYGYTF | TGCGCCAGCAGCTTGTACAGGGCTGAGTATGGCTACACCTTC
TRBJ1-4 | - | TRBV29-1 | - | CSVGSREEKLFF | TGCAGCGTTGGGAGCAGGGAAGAAAAACTGTTTTTT
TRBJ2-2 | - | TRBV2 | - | CASRFAGAGELFF | TGTGCCAGCAGGTTTGCCGGGGCCGGGGAGCTGTTTTTT
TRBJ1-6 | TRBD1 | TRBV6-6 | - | CASSLRTGEYSPLHF | TGTGCCAGCAGCCTACGGACAGGGGAGTACTCACCCCTCCACTTT
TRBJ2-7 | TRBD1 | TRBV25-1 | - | CASSEGQGILYEQYF | TGTGCCAGCAGTGAGGGACAGGGGATTCTATACGAGCAGTACTTC
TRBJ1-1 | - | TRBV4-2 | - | CASSHIQDIMNTEAFF | TGTGCCAGCAGCCACATACAGGACATCATGAACACTGAAGCTTTCTTT
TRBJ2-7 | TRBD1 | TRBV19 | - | CASSSGQGAYEQYF | TGTGCCAGTAGCTCGGGACAGGGGGCTTACGAGCAGTACTTC
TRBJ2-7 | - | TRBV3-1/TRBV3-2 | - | CASRPLIRRSYEQYF | TGTGCCAGCAGGCCCCTAATCCGCCGATCCTACGAGCAGTACTTC
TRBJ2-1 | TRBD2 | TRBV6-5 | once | CASEGRGLAGIEQFF | TGTGCCAGCGAGGGTAGGGGACTAGCGGGAATTGAGCAGTTCTTC